The 29 T cell receptor beta chains in this list originate from one sample, sequenced in a study of blood T cell repertoires in COVID-19. Sequencing was performed with immunoSEQ multiplex PCR; in TCRdb, only in-frame clones are kept and a portion is missing. This sample has 150,000 to 200,000 clones, with more than 65% found just once. Sample: peripheral blood. The source of these receptors is an elderly woman with acute or convalescent COVID-19.

The rearrangement joins TRBV5-5 to TRBJ1-2; no clear D gene. This CDR3 region has 15 residues. Germline V gives CDR1 SGHKS, CDR2 YYEKEE (reference sequence). V was shortened by 2 bases and J by 4 bases, with 15 bases between the two germline ends. This chain's CDR3 is CASSFNTPGGYGYTF. In DNA form, the CDR3 reads TGTGCCAGCAGCTTTAATACCCCGGGAGGCTATGGCTACACCTTC.

With respect to this clone: Additional DNA sequences in this sample encode the identical CDR3. The CDR3 DNA reads TGTGCCAGTAGTACCTTGGACAGGGGAAGCAATCAGCCCCAGCATTTT. As protein: CASSTLDRGSNQPQHF. V is TRBV19 and J is TRBJ1-5; TRBD1 matches at 9 bases. This CDR3 region has 16 residues. V dropped 4 bases and J dropped 1; count of bases not matched to a gene: 5. Germline CDR1 and CDR2: LNHDA and SQIVND (reference sequence).

The sample holds one count of this clone. The rearrangement links TRBV30 to TRBJ1-3; D unclear. CDR1 and CDR2 (germline): GTSNPN, SVGIG (reference sequence). This CDR3 is built from 15 residues. With 2 bases removed from V and 4 bases from J, the gap between germline ends came to 15 bases. CDR3 in amino acids: CAWSPPGIQGNTIYF. In DNA form, the CDR3 reads TGTGCCTGGAGTCCCCCCGGGATTCAGGGAAACACCATATATTTT.

The rearrangement uses TRBV6-5 and TRBJ2-2; D might be TRBD1 (5 bases). The CDR3 runs to 15 residues. Germline V gene lookup returns CDR1 MNHEY and CDR2 SVGAGI. V was trimmed by 7 bases and J by 1 base, leaving 13 bases between them. CDR3 bases: TGTGCCAGCACCATATCAGGGATGAACACCGGGGAGCTGTTTTTT. It translates to CASTISGMNTGELFF.

The gene calls are TRBV2 and TRBJ2-3; TRBD2 aligns across 7 bases. The germline V gene has CDR1 SNHLY and CDR2 FYNNEI. V dropped 7 bases and J dropped 5; count of bases not matched to a gene: 9. This CDR3 is built from 14 residues. The CDR3 DNA reads TGTGCCAGCACGAGGGAGGGAGTGATAGATACGCAGTATTTT. This gives the protein CASTREGVIDTQYF.

The sample holds a few counts of this clone. This CDR3 is CASSIYLGGGYQPQHF. CDR3 nucleotide sequence: TGTGCCAGTAGTATATACCTTGGGGGGGGCTACCAGCCCCAGCATTTT. The gene calls are TRBV19 and TRBJ1-5, with TRBD1 as a possible D gene (6 bases). V dropped 2 bases and J dropped 7 bases, with 18 bases sitting between them. Germline-derived CDR1 and CDR2 are LNHDA and SQIVND (reference sequence). The CDR3 spans 16 residues.

This chain joins TRBV9 and TRBJ2-7, with D possibly TRBD1 on 6 matching bases. CDR3 size: 15 residues. Germline CDR1 reads SGDLS; CDR2 reads YYNGEE. V lost 0 bases to trimming and J lost 6 bases, with 16 bases between them. The CDR3 nucleotides are TGTGCCAGCAGCGTAGTACCAGGGGAGACGAGCGAGCAGTACTTC. Its translation: CASSVVPGETSEQYF.

This clone showed up just a few times. The chain employs TRBV7-3 and TRBJ2-5; 10 positions agree with TRBD2. The CDR3 runs to 14 residues. V trimming: 5 bases; J trimming: 4 bases; junction bases outside the gene matches: 4. Germline CDR1 reads SGHTA; CDR2 reads FQGTGA. DNA of the CDR3: TGTGCCAGCAGCATTAGCGGGGGGCCAGAGACCCAGTACTTC. It is translated as CASSISGGPETQYF.

The table lists this clone with a few counts. This chain uses TRBV24-1 with TRBJ2-7; 7 bases fit TRBD1. The CDR3 contains 15 residues. Germline CDR1 and CDR2: KGHDR and SFDVKD. V shed 4 bases and J 1 base; nucleotides not matched to a gene: 6. CDR3 nucleotides: TGTGCCACCAGTGACTCATCGGGACAGTCCTACGAGCAGTACTTC. It yields the protein CATSDSSGQSYEQYF.

The chain employs TRBV6-6 and TRBJ1-4; unclear D gene. CDR1 and CDR2 (germline): MNHNY, SVGAGI (reference sequence). Trimming removed 2 bases from V and 5 bases from J, with 12 bases in between. This CDR3 is 15 amino acids long. The CDR3 DNA is TGTGCCAGCAGTTACGATGAGGCTTCCAATGAAAAACTGTTTTTT. This codes for CASSYDEASNEKLFF.

The chain joins TRBV2 to TRBJ1-1; 8 bases map to TRBD1. Germline CDR1 and CDR2: SNHLY and FYNNEI. J was trimmed by 7 bases and V by 5 bases; bases with no gene match: 12. The CDR3 is 15 residues long. Here the CDR3 DNA reads TGTGCCAGCAGTTACTCCCCAGGGGGCGGAGGTGAAGCTTTCTTT. It is translated as CASSYSPGGGGEAFF.

The chain joins TRBV29-1 to TRBJ1-4; 9 nucleotides match TRBD1. V was clipped by 7 bases and J by 2 bases; unmatched bases: 5. Germline V CDR1 and CDR2: SQVTM, ANQGSEA. The CDR3 spans 14 residues. The CDR3 DNA reads as TGCAGCGCCGTACAGGGGGCGACTAATGAAAAACTGTTTTTT. It specifies CSAVQGATNEKLFF. The full variable domain, completed using reference TRBV29-1 and TRBJ1-4, is SAVISQKPSRDICQRGTSLTIQCQVDSQVTMMFWYRQQPGQSLTLIATANQGSEATYESGFVIDKFPISRPNLTFSTLTVSNMSPEDSSIYLCSAVQGATNEKLFFGSGTQLSVL.

This clone was recorded only once. J is TRBJ1-3 and V is TRBV5-4; D is possibly TRBD1 (6 bases). V gave up 0 bases and J gave up 2 bases, with 9 bases separating them. The CDR3 totals 15 residues. The V gene's germline CDR1 is SGHNT and CDR2 YYREEE (reference sequence). This CDR3 is CASSLDRVTGNTIYF. CDR3 sequence (DNA): TGTGCCAGCAGCTTGGACAGGGTCACTGGAAACACCATATATTTT. The variable domain in full, with the rest retrieved from reference TRBV5-4 and TRBJ1-3, is ETGVTQSPTHLIKTRGQQVTLRCSSQSGHNTVSWYQQALGQGPQFIFQYYREEENGRGNFPPRFSGLQFPNYSSELNVNALELDDSALYLCASSLDRVTGNTIYFGEGSWLTVV.

The chain couples TRBV5-5 to TRBJ1-1; D gene unclear. CDR1 is SGHKS and CDR2 is YYEKEE in the germline V gene (reference sequence). This CDR3 contains 14 residues. Between the trimmed V and J ends, which lost 0 bases and 1 base, there was a span of 7 bases. The CDR3 is CASSLGVQNTEAFF. In DNA form, the CDR3 reads TGTGCCAGCAGCTTGGGAGTTCAGAACACTGAAGCTTTCTTT.

V usage is TRBV6-5 and J usage is TRBJ1-4, with D maybe TRBD1 (5 bases). Germline values: CDR1 MNHEY, CDR2 SVGAGI. Deletions cut 2 bases from V and 1 base from J, with 11 bases between. This CDR3 has 16 residues. The DNA for the CDR3 is TGTGCCAGCAGTTACGGGCGACAGAGAACTAATGAAAAACTGTTTTTT. Its protein is CASSYGRQRTNEKLFF.

The rearrangement links TRBV30 to TRBJ2-7; no definite D call. V gave up 2 bases and J gave up 3 bases, with 8 bases separating them. Germline V gene sequence: CDR1 GTSNPN, CDR2 SVGIG (reference sequence). This CDR3 contains 12 residues. The CDR3 is CAWSPTGYEQYF. The CDR3, as DNA: TGTGCCTGGAGTCCGACGGGCTACGAGCAGTACTTC.

The CDR3 here is CASSPSGGGGNEQFF. The DNA of the CDR3 is TGTGCCAGCAGCCCTAGCGGGGGGGGTGGCAATGAGCAGTTCTTC. V is TRBV5-6 and J is TRBJ2-1, with TRBD2 matching over 12 bases. The CDR3 loop spans 15 amino acids. The trim removed 4 bases at V and 6 bases at J, leaving 5 bases unmatched. Germline-derived CDR1 and CDR2 are SGHDT and YYEEEE.

The V call is TRBV7-2, the J call TRBJ2-5; 12 nucleotides align to TRBD2. CDR3 size: 16 residues. CDR1 SGHTA and CDR2 FQGNSA come from the germline V gene. Germline trimming cut 3 bases from V and 2 bases from J; bases unmatched to any gene: 4. Written as DNA, the CDR3 is TGTGCCAGCAGCTTGGGGCTAGCGGGAGGGCAAGAGACCCAGTACTTC. Its protein is CASSLGLAGGQETQYF.

The chain couples TRBV7-9 to TRBJ2-7; D might be TRBD1 (6 bases). The CDR3 is made up of 14 amino acids. Germline lookup yields CDR1 SEHNR and CDR2 FQNEAQ (reference sequence). Trimming shortened V by 2 bases and J by 1 base, and 9 bases separated the two germline ends. The CDR3 sequence: CASSLQQGSYEQYF. CDR3 nucleotides: TGTGCCAGCAGCTTACAGCAGGGGTCCTACGAGCAGTACTTC.

This sequence joins TRBV6-5 and TRBJ1-5, with D unclear. In germline, CDR1 is MNHEY, CDR2 SVGAGI. The CDR3 contains 12 residues. V shed 8 bases and J shed 3 bases, with 8 bases lying between them. CDR3 amino acids: CASCSNNQPQHF. Written as DNA, the CDR3 is TGTGCCAGCTGCAGTAACAATCAGCCCCAGCATTTT.

This clone was picked up a small number of times. The chain joins TRBV2 to TRBJ2-2; D ambiguous. V lost 4 bases and J 6 bases, leaving 12 bases between the germline ends. The length of the CDR3 is 14 residues. Germline CDR1 is SNHLY and CDR2 is FYNNEI. CDR3 sequence: CASSVTSRSGELFF. The DNA of the CDR3 is TGTGCCAGCAGTGTCACCTCGAGGTCCGGGGAGCTGTTTTTT.

The rearrangement joins TRBV5-4 to TRBJ2-2; D is ambiguous. Germline CDR1 and CDR2: SGHNT and YYREEE (reference sequence). Trimming removed 6 bases at V and 2 bases at J, with 11 bases between. The CDR3 is 14 residues long. The CDR3 reads CASTLRANTGELFF. The CDR3, as DNA: TGTGCCAGCACCCTACGAGCAAACACCGGGGAGCTGTTTTTT.

This clone was counted only a few times. V is TRBV7-2 and J is TRBJ1-6; D not certain. V lost 0 bases and J 10 bases, leaving 10 bases between the germline ends. CDR3 length: 14 amino acids. Germline assignment: CDR1 SGHTA and CDR2 FQGNSA. The CDR3 protein is CASSLAASPSPLHF. Here the CDR3 DNA reads TGTGCCAGCAGCTTAGCCGCGAGTCCCTCACCCCTCCACTTT. Supplemented by reference TRBV7-2 and TRBJ1-6, the full variable domain reads GAGVSQSPSNKVTEKGKDVELRCDPISGHTALYWYRQSLGQGLEFLIYFQGNSAPDKSGLPSDRFSAERTGGSVSTLTIQRTQQEDSAVYLCASSLAASPSPLHFGNGTRLTVT.

The chain employs TRBV7-9 and TRBJ1-2, with a possible D match to TRBD1 (5 bases). This CDR3 has 15 amino acids. Germline V CDR1 and CDR2: SEHNR, FQNEAQ (reference sequence). Trimming removed 3 bases at V and 2 bases at J, with 13 bases between. CDR3 protein: CASSFGVQENYGYTF. The CDR3 nucleotides read TGTGCCAGCAGCTTTGGAGTACAGGAGAACTATGGCTACACCTTC.

In this sample, this clone turned up a few times. This chain links TRBV7-8 with TRBJ1-6; tentative D call: TRBD1 (5 bases). Per germline, CDR1 SGHVS and CDR2 FQNEAQ. V lost 5 bases, J lost 7 bases, and 15 bases lay in between. The CDR3 is 15 residues long. The CDR3 loop is CASSPIGGGNSPLHF. CDR3 nucleotides: TGTGCCAGCAGCCCTATCGGGGGGGGGAATTCACCCCTCCACTTT.

The CDR3 DNA reads TGCGCCAGCAGCGGACAGGGATCGAATTCACCCCTCCACTTT. It specifies CASSGQGSNSPLHF. The V call is TRBV5-1, the J call TRBJ1-6; 8 nucleotides match TRBD1. The V gene end was trimmed by 4 bases and the J gene end by 7 bases; junction bases not matched to a gene: 4. Germline CDR1 reads SGHRS; CDR2 reads YFSETQ. The CDR3 has 14 amino acids.

The chain combines TRBV10-2 with TRBJ2-1, with 7 positions matching TRBD2. V lost 6 bases, J lost 1 base, and 9 bases stayed unmatched. The germline V gene encodes CDR1 WSHSY and CDR2 SAAADI. This CDR3 region has 16 residues. This CDR3 is CASRRLAGESYNEQFF. The CDR3 coding sequence is TGCGCCAGCAGGAGACTGGCGGGAGAATCCTACAATGAGCAGTTCTTC.

For the CDR3, the DNA is TGTGCCAGCAGTGAAGGGGCAGGGCCGGTCTATGGCTACACCTTC. As protein: CASSEGAGPVYGYTF. The rearrangement joins TRBV6-1 to TRBJ1-2; weak D call: TRBD1 (5 bases). The CDR3 is 15 amino acids. Germline V lookup: CDR1 MNHNS, CDR2 SASEGT. V dropped 1 base and J dropped 4 bases, with 13 bases sitting between them.

This clone was picked up one time. This chain connects TRBV7-8 to TRBJ1-5, with 7 nucleotides matching TRBD1. The length of the CDR3 is 11 residues. V lost 5 bases and J lost 9; bases outside the gene matches: 1. The germline V gene has CDR1 SGHVS and CDR2 FQNEAQ. The DNA of the CDR3 is TGTGCCAGCAGCCACAGGGGGCCCCAGCATTTT. Protein sequence: CASSHRGPQHF.